Listed below are T cell receptor beta chains from one sample, sequenced in a study of T cell repertoires in cytomegalovirus infection. MiXCR, applied by TCRdb to the reads, yields one record per CDR3 protein. The table records fewer than 200,000 distinct CDR3 sequences, 13% to 15% of them present only once. Sequenced input: PBMCs. The receptor source for this set is a human donor in good health (CMV status not recorded). Some clones in this sample may be carry-over from other donors' samples. Both conserved end residues are part of each CDR3.

j_gene: TRBJ2-3; v_gene: TRBV20-1; CDR3aa: CSAKLGDTQYF
j_gene: TRBJ1-1; v_gene: TRBV7-2; CDR3aa: CASTFDGGGYTEAFF
j_gene: TRBJ2-5; v_gene: TRBV7-2; CDR3aa: CASSLTSGVKETQYF
j_gene: TRBJ2-2; v_gene: TRBV7-2; CDR3aa: CASSSTSGRAAGELFF
j_gene: TRBJ1-2; v_gene: TRBV7-9; CDR3aa: CASSLVGDIYGYTF
j_gene: TRBJ1-3; v_gene: TRBV29-1; CDR3aa: CSVGDRSLSGNTIYF
j_gene: TRBJ1-4; v_gene: TRBV9; CDR3aa: CASSLQGQGEKLFF
j_gene: TRBJ2-7; v_gene: TRBV20-1; CDR3aa: CSARGVYGKEGQGGYEQYF
j_gene: TRBJ2-6; v_gene: TRBV5-5; CDR3aa: CASSFQGSGANVLTF
j_gene: TRBJ1-5; v_gene: TRBV4-1; CDR3aa: CASSHPGTGGNQPQHF
j_gene: TRBJ1-1; v_gene: TRBV5-1; CDR3aa: CASSSGYMNTEAFF
j_gene: TRBJ2-7; v_gene: TRBV28; CDR3aa: CASNGNEQYF
j_gene: TRBJ2-5; v_gene: TRBV14; CDR3aa: CASSQRGETQYF
j_gene: TRBJ1-1; v_gene: TRBV19; CDR3aa: CASSIGGTPIENTEAFF
j_gene: TRBJ1-4; v_gene: TRBV6-6; CDR3aa: CASSYSIANEKLFF
j_gene: TRBJ1-1; v_gene: TRBV7-2; CDR3aa: CASSLSGGENTEAFF
j_gene: TRBJ2-5; v_gene: TRBV12-3/TRBV12-4; CDR3aa: CASSLGHGETQYF
j_gene: TRBJ1-4; v_gene: TRBV5-1; CDR3aa: CASSSNMGTEKLFF
j_gene: TRBJ1-5; v_gene: TRBV7-8; CDR3aa: CASSPRQGRNQPQHF
j_gene: TRBJ1-1; v_gene: TRBV7-9; CDR3aa: CASSLRREGNTEAFF
j_gene: TRBJ1-1; v_gene: TRBV2; CDR3aa: CASSPWGRWGAFF
j_gene: TRBJ1-2; v_gene: TRBV3-1; CDR3aa: CASSRKGANYGYTF
j_gene: TRBJ2-7; v_gene: TRBV6-6; CDR3aa: CASSYSGQIREQYF
j_gene: TRBJ1-1; v_gene: TRBV20-1; CDR3aa: CSATGTANTEAFF
j_gene: TRBJ2-5; v_gene: TRBV5-1; CDR3aa: CASSSDRVETQYF
j_gene: TRBJ2-7; v_gene: TRBV28; CDR3aa: CASTLGQHYEQYF
j_gene: TRBJ2-3; v_gene: TRBV7-9; CDR3aa: CASSSTDSVTQYF
j_gene: TRBJ2-2; v_gene: TRBV11-2; CDR3aa: CASSSGQNTGELFF
j_gene: TRBJ1-2; v_gene: TRBV2; CDR3aa: CANKGSGGYTF
j_gene: TRBJ2-3; v_gene: TRBV5-4; CDR3aa: CANSGGLGDTQYF
j_gene: TRBJ1-2; v_gene: TRBV7-2; CDR3aa: CASSTKGRVDGYTF
j_gene: TRBJ2-5; v_gene: TRBV29-1; CDR3aa: CSVEGGPRNQETQYF
j_gene: TRBJ2-7; v_gene: TRBV29-1; CDR3aa: CSVEGRGKGTGGREQYF
j_gene: TRBJ2-5; v_gene: TRBV7-2; CDR3aa: CASRIGVDRWSETQYF
j_gene: TRBJ2-1; v_gene: TRBV11-3; CDR3aa: CASSLEGTGGYNEQFF
j_gene: TRBJ2-2; v_gene: TRBV7-1; CDR3aa: CASSPYPGAMAGELFF
j_gene: TRBJ1-5; v_gene: TRBV14; CDR3aa: CASSHNGGAQHF